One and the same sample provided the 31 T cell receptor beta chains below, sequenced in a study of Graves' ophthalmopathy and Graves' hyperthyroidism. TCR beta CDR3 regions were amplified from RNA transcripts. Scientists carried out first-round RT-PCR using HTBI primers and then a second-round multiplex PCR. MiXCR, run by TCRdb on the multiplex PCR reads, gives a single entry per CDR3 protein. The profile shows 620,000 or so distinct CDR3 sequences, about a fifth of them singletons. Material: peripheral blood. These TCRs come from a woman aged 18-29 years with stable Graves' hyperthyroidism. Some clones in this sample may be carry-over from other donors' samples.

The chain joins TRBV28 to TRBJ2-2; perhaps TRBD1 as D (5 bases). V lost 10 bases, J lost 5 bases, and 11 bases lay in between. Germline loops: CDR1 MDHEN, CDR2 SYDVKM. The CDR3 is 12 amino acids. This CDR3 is CAMLGRTGELFF. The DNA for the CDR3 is TGTGCCATGTTGGGGCGGACCGGGGAGCTGTTTTTT.

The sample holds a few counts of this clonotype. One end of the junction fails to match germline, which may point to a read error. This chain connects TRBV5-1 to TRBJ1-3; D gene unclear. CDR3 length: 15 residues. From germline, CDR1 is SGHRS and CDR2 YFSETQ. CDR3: CASSLEQNSGNAIYF. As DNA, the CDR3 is TGCGCCAGCAGCTTGGAACAGAACTCTGGAAACGCCATATATTTT. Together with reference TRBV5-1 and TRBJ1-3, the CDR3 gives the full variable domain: KAGVTQTPRYLIKTRGQQVTLSCSPISGHRSVSWYQQTPGQGLQFLFEYFSETQRNKGNFPGRFSGRQFSNSRSEMNVSTLELGDSALYLCASSLEQNSGNAIYFGEGSWLTVV.

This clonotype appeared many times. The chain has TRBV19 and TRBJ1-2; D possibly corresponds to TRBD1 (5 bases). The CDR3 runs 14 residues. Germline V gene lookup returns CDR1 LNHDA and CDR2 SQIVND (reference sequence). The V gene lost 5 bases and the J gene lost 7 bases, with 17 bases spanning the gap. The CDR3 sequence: CASSPPGRVSGYTF. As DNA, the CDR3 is TGTGCCAGTAGTCCCCCGGGACGGGTATCTGGCTACACCTTC. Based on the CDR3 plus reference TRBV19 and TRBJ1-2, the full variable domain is DGGITQSPKYLFRKEGQNVTLSCEQNLNHDAMYWYRQDPGQGLRLIYYSQIVNDFQKGDIAEGYSVSREKKESFPLTVTSAQKNPTAFYLCASSPPGRVSGYTFGSGTRLTVV.

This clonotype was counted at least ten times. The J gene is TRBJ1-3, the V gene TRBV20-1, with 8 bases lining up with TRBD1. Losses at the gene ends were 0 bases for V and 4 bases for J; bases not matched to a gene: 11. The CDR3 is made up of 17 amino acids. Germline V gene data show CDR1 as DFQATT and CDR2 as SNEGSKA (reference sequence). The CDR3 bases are TGCAGTGCTAGAGATCCCCGGACAGGGTTAATAGGAAACACCATATATTTT. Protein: CSARDPRTGLIGNTIYF.

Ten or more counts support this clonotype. The CDR3 protein is CSAIPDSVGNTIYF. The CDR3 DNA reads TGCAGTGCAATTCCCGACAGTGTGGGAAACACCATATATTTT. The chain has TRBV20-1 and TRBJ1-3; possible D gene TRBD1, 5 bases. The CDR3 is 14 residues long. V dropped 6 bases and J dropped 4 bases, with 16 bases sitting between them. Germline assignment: CDR1 DFQATT and CDR2 SNEGSKA (reference sequence).

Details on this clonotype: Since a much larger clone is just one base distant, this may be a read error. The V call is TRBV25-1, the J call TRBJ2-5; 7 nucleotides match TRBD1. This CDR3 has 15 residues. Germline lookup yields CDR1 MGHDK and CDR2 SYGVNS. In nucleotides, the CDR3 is TGTGTCAGCAGTGAGACGAGACAGGGCCAAGAGACCCAGTACTTC. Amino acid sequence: CVSSETRQGQETQYF.

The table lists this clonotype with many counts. DNA of the CDR3: TGTGCCAGCAGCTTTCGGGGGGGTTACTCCTACGAGCAGTACTTC. Translated: CASSFRGGYSYEQYF. V is TRBV11-2 and J is TRBJ2-7; 8 bases are a match to TRBD2. This CDR3 has 15 residues. Germline CDR1 reads SGHAT; CDR2 reads FQNNGV. J gave up 0 bases and V 3 bases, and 4 bases lay outside the gene matches. The variable domain in full, completed from reference TRBV11-2 and TRBJ2-7, reads EAGVAQSPRYKIIEKRQSVAFWCNPISGHATLYWYQQILGQGPKLLIQFQNNGVVDDSQLPKDRFSAERLKGVDSTLKIQPAKLEDSAVYLCASSFRGGYSYEQYFGPGTRLTVT.

This CDR3 reads CASGLSWDRGADTQYF. The DNA of the CDR3 is TGTGCTAGTGGTTTATCATGGGACAGGGGCGCGGATACGCAGTATTTT. The J gene is TRBJ2-3, the V gene TRBV12-5; the match to TRBD1 covers 10 bases. Unmatched junction bases numbered 9, after V lost 3 bases and J lost 6 bases. This CDR3 has 16 residues. Germline V gives CDR1 LGHNT, CDR2 FRNRAP.

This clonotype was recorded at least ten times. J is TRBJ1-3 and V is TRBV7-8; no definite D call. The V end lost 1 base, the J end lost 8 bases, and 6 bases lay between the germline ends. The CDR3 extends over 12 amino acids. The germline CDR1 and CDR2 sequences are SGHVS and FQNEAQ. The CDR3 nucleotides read TGTGCCAGCAGCTTAGGGCGGGACACCATATATTTT. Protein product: CASSLGRDTIYF.

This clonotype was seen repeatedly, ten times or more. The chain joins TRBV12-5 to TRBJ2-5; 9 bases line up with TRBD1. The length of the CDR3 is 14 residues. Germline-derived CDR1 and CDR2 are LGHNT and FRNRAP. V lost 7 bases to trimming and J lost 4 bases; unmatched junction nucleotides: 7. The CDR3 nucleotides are TGTGCTAGTGTGAGGGACAGGGTAGGAGAGACCCAGTACTTC. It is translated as CASVRDRVGETQYF. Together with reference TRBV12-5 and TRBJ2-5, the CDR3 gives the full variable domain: DARVTQTPRHKVTEMGQEVTMRCQPILGHNTVFWYRQTMMQGLELLAYFRNRAPLDDSGMPKDRFSAEMPDATLATLKIQPSEPRDSAVYFCASVRDRVGETQYFGPGTRLLVL.

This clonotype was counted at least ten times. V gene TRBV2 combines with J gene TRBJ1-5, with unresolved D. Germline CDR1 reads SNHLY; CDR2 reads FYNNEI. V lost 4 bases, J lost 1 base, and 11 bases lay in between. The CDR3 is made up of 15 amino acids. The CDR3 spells CASSVEDGSNQPQHF. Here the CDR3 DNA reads TGTGCCAGCAGTGTGGAGGACGGGAGCAATCAGCCCCAGCATTTT.

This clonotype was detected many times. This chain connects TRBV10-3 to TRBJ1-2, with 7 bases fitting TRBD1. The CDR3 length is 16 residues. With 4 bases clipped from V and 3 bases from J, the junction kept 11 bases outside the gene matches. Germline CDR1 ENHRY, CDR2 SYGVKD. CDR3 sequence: CAISGTRQGTHYGYTF. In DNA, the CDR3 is TGTGCCATCAGTGGTACACGACAGGGAACTCACTATGGCTACACCTTC.

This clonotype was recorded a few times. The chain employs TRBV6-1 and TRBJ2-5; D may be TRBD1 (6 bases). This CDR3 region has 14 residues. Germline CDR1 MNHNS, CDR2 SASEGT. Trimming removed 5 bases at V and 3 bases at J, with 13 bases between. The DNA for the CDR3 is TGTGCCAGCAGTCCATTCACAGGGAAAGAGACCCAGTACTTC. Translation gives CASSPFTGKETQYF.

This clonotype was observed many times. The CDR3 DNA sequence: TGTGCCACCAGCCCACCGGGACAAGTACGCTACACCTTC. It encodes CATSPPGQVRYTF. The chain links TRBV15 to TRBJ1-2; D is perhaps TRBD1 (6 bases). Germline CDR1 is LNHNV and CDR2 is YYDKDF (reference sequence). V dropped 5 bases and J dropped 9 bases, with 16 bases sitting between them. The CDR3 length is 13 residues.

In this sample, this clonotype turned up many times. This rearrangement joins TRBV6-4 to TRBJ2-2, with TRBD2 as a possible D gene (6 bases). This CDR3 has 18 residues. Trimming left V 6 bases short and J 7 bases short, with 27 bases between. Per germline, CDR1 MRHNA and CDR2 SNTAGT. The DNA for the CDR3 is TGTGCCAGCAGCCGCATGCCGATGATGGCGGGAAGTTTCGGGGAGCTGTTTTTT. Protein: CASSRMPMMAGSFGELFF.

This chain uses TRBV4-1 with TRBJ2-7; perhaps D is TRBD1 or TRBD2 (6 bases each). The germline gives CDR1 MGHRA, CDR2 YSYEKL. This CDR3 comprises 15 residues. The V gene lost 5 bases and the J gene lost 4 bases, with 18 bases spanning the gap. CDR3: CASSIADRSPYEQYF. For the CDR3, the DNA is TGCGCCAGCAGCATAGCGGACAGATCCCCTTACGAGCAGTACTTC.

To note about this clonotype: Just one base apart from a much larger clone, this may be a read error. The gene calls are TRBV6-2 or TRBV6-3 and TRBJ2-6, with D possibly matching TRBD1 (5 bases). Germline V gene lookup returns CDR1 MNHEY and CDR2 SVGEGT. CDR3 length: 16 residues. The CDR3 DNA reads TGTGCCAGCAAGCAGGACCGAAGCTCTGGGGCCAACGTCATGACTTTC. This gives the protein CASKQDRSSGANVMTF.

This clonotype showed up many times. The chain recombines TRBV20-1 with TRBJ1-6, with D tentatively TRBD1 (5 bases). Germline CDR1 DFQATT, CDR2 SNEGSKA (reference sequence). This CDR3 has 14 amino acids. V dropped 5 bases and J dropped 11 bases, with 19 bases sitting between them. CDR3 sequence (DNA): TGCAGTGCTCGGGGGGGATCGGGAGGACCACCCCTCCACTTT. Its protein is CSARGGSGGPPLHF.

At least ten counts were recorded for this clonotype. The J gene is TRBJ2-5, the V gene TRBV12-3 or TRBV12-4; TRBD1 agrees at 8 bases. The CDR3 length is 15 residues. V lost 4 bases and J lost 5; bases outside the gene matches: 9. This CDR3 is CASSSTGQAGETQYF. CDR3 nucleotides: TGTGCCAGCAGTTCCACGGGACAGGCCGGGGAGACCCAGTACTTC.

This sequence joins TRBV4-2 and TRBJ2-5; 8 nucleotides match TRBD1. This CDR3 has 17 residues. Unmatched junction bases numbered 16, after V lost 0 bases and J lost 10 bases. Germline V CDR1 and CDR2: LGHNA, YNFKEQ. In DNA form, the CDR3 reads TGTGCCAGCAGCCAAGATGGGGCAGGGGGCGGCGCGGACGACCAGTACTTC. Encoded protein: CASSQDGAGGGADDQYF.

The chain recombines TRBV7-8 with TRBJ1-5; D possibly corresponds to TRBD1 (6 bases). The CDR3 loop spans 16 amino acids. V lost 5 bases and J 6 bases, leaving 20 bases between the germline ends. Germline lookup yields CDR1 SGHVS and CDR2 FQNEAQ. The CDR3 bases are TGTGCCAGCAGCGATAGGCCGAACAGGGAGGCTCAGCCCCAGCATTTT. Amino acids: CASSDRPNREAQPQHF. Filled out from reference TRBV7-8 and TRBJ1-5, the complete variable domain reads GAGVSQSPRYKVAKRGQDVALRCDPISGHVSLFWYQQALGQGPEFLTYFQNEAQLDKSGLPSDRFFAERPEGSVSTLKIQRTQQEDSAVYLCASSDRPNREAQPQHFGDGTRLSIL.

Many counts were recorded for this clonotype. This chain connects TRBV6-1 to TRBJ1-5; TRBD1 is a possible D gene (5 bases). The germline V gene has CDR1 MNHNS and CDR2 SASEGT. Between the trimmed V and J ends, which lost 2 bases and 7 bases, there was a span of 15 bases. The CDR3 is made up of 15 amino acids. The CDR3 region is CASSELVRGRQPQHF. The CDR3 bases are TGTGCCAGCAGTGAATTGGTACGGGGGAGACAGCCCCAGCATTTT.

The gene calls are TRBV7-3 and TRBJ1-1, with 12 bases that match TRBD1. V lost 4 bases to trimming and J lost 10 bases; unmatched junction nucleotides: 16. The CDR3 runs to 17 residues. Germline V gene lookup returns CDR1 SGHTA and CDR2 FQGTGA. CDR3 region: CASSSAGDRGLDVVAFF. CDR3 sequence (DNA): TGTGCCAGCAGCTCTGCGGGGGACAGGGGGCTCGATGTGGTAGCTTTCTTT.

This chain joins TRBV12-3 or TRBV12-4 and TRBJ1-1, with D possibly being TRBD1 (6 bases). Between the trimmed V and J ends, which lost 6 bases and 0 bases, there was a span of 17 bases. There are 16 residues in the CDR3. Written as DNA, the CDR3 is TGTGCCAGCAGCCAAAACCGACAGGTCTTGAACACTGAAGCTTTCTTT. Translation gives CASSQNRQVLNTEAFF.

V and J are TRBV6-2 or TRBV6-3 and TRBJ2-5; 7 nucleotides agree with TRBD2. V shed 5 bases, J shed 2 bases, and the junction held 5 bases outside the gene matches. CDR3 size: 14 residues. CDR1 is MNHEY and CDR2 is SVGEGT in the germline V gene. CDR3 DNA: TGTGCCAGCAGTCCGACTAGCCCACAAGAGACCCAGTACTTC. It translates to CASSPTSPQETQYF.

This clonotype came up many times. CDR3 loop: CASSDWGQGGHEQYF. The CDR3 region has the DNA TGTGCCAGCAGTGATTGGGGACAGGGGGGCCACGAGCAGTACTTC. The chain couples TRBV25-1 to TRBJ2-7, with 11 positions matching TRBD1. There are 15 residues in the CDR3. The germline CDR1 and CDR2 sequences are MGHDK and SYGVNS. V lost 3 bases to trimming and J lost 5 bases; unmatched junction nucleotides: 6.

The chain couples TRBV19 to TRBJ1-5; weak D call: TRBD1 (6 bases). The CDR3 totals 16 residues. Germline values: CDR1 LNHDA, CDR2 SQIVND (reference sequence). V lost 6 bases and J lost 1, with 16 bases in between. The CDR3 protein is CASSWTERGSNQPQHF. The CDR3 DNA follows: TGTGCCAGTAGCTGGACAGAAAGGGGAAGCAATCAGCCCCAGCATTTT.

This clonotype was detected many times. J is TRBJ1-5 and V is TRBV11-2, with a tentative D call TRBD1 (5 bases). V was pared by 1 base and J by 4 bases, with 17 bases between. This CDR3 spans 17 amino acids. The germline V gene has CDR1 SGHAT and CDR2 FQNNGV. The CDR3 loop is CASSLGLGGALNQPQHF. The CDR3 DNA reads TGTGCCAGCAGCTTAGGTTTGGGGGGAGCGTTAAATCAGCCCCAGCATTTT.

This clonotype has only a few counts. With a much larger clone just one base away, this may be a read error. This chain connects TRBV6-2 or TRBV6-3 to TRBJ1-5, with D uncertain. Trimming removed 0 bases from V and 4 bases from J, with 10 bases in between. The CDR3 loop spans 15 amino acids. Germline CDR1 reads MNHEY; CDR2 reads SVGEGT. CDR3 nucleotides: TGTGCCAGCAGTTACTCGCAGGTCTATAATCAGCCCCAGCATTTT. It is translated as CASSYSQVYNQPQHF.

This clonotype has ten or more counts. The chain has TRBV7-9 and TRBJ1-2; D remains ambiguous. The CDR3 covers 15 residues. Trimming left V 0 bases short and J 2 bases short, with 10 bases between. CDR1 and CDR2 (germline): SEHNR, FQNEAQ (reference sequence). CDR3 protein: CASSLAGRLNYGYTF. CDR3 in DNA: TGTGCCAGCAGCTTAGCGGGCAGGTTAAACTATGGCTACACCTTC.

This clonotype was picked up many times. CDR3 in DNA: TGTGCCAGCGGCGGCGGGGGCCAGAACACCGGGGAGCTGTTTTTT. Translated: CASGGGGQNTGELFF. The chain has TRBV9 and TRBJ2-2, with TRBD2 as a possible D gene (7 bases). The CDR3 runs 15 residues. Trimming stripped 7 bases from V and 1 base from J, with 14 bases between. CDR1 SGDLS and CDR2 YYNGEE come from the germline V gene. Looking up the rest from reference TRBV9 and TRBJ2-2 gives the full variable domain: DSGVTQTPKHLITATGQRVTLRCSPRSGDLSVYWYQQSLDQGLQFLIQYYNGEERAKGNILERFSAQQFPDLHSELNLSSLELGDSALYFCASGGGGQNTGELFFGEGSRLTVL.